These T cell receptor beta chains were read from a single sample in a study of blood T cell repertoires in COVID-19. Sequencing was performed with immunoSEQ multiplex PCR; in TCRdb, only in-frame clones are kept and a portion is missing. The table lists 440,000 or so clones, approximately 89% of them singletons, with about 1.6% in the top ten. Source material: peripheral blood. The receptors shown here come from a woman in her forties with COVID-19, enrolled during active disease. CDR3s leave out the opening cysteine and the closing phenylalanine or tryptophan. The listing skips clone size in some rows; elsewhere it reads once, few, many or a size class.

.,TRBV21-1,ASSSVPGAGTGETQY
.,TRBV28,ASSYLTGGNYEQY
.,TRBV18,ASSPPSGGTDTQY
.,TRBV28,ASKWSPGTNTGELF
once,TRBV7-9,ASSNHNVWPGELF
.,TRBV6-5,ASSQGAAEAF
.,TRBV6-6,ASNNGVFGQPQH
.,TRBV28,ASRGLAGGWWTGELF
.,TRBV9,ASSVEGDNSPLH
.,TRBV19,ASSQTTSYEQY
.,TRBV11-3,ASSSGQGPSTSYNEQF
.,TRBV12-3/TRBV12-4,ASSPRVADTQY
.,TRBV30,AWSVSWGSQETQY
.,TRBV28,ASSSRGADTQY
.,TRBV7-3,ASSSGTSFNTQY
.,TRBV7-9,ASSPPQGYEKLF
.,TRBV28,ASSSITGEQY
.,TRBV9,ASSPIRGQDNYGYT
.,TRBV27,ASSLKGKYGYT
.,TRBV7-8,ASRLRTSGGHLQETQY
.,TRBV27,ASTRSGTVSYEQY
.,TRBV3-1/TRBV3-2,ASSQWTSGGAHTGELF
.,TRBV21-1,ASSLPRPRGRETQY
.,TRBV2,ASSAQGFTDTQY
.,TRBV19,ASREGDQPQH
.,TRBV5-1,ASTKTRGQDQGTDTQY
few,TRBV29-1,SVDRGRRNEQF
.,TRBV28,ASGTGAHSGANVLT
few,TRBV7-8,ASSPAGVLNTEAF
.,TRBV27,ASSWGPPRGNNSPLH
few,TRBV20-1,SASPSADNEQY
.,TRBV5-1,ASSLEAAGGWKETQY